The 19 T cell receptor beta chains below come from one sample, sequenced in a study of early T cells in non-severe SARS-CoV-2 infection. TCRdb used MiXCR to reprocess the 5' RACE reads, holding one entry per CDR3 protein. The sample has some 42,000 distinct CDR3 sequences; 5% to 6.5% are singletons. The sample in question was whole blood, obtained at baseline. These TCRs come from an adult who was a healthcare worker with PCR-confirmed SARS-CoV-2 infection or an uninfected control (not recorded which).

The V call is TRBV7-2, the J call TRBJ1-4; TRBD1 might be the D (6 bases). The CDR3 has 14 residues. Germline lookup yields CDR1 SGHTA and CDR2 FQGNSA. V was trimmed by 7 bases and J by 5 bases, leaving 14 bases between them. CDR3: CASKLGGVNEKLFF. In DNA, the CDR3 is TGTGCCAGCAAGCTAGGGGGAGTAAATGAAAAACTGTTTTTT. Complete variable domain (other parts from reference TRBV7-2 and TRBJ1-4): GAGVSQSPSNKVTEKGKDVELRCDPISGHTALYWYRQSLGQGLEFLIYFQGNSAPDKSGLPSDRFSAERTGGSVSTLTIQRTQQEDSAVYLCASKLGGVNEKLFFGSGTQLSVL.

The table lists this clonotype with many counts. CDR3 protein: CASSLDRASYEQYF. CDR3 nucleotides: TGCGCCAGCAGCTTGGACAGAGCCTCCTACGAGCAGTACTTC. The chain employs TRBV5-1 and TRBJ2-7, with D hard to call. Germline V gene lookup returns CDR1 SGHRS and CDR2 YFSETQ. The ends were cut back, 0 bases at V and 0 bases at J, with 7 bases in the middle. This CDR3 is 14 amino acids long. Full variable domain (missing parts from reference TRBV5-1 and TRBJ2-7): KAGVTQTPRYLIKTRGQQVTLSCSPISGHRSVSWYQQTPGQGLQFLFEYFSETQRNKGNFPGRFSGRQFSNSRSEMNVSTLELGDSALYLCASSLDRASYEQYFGPGTRLTVT.

This clonotype was seen many times. This chain joins TRBV7-6 and TRBJ2-3; D perhaps matches TRBD1 (5 bases). The germline V and J ends were trimmed by 0 bases and 5 bases, with 9 bases remaining between them. The CDR3 extends over 14 amino acids. Per germline, CDR1 SGHVS and CDR2 FNYEAQ. CDR3 nucleotides: TGTGCCAGCAGCTTAGCTTCAGGGAAAGATACGCAGTATTTT. Translated: CASSLASGKDTQYF.

In its sample, this clonotype was seen many times. The rearrangement uses TRBV6-6 and TRBJ2-3, with 10 bases lining up with TRBD2. Trimming cost V 5 bases and J 5 bases; bases outside gene matches: 7. Germline V gene data show CDR1 as MNHNY and CDR2 as SVGAGI (reference sequence). This CDR3 spans 15 amino acids. DNA for the CDR3: TGTGCCAGCAGTCGTACCTCTAGCGGGGGAGATACGCAGTATTTT. Its translation: CASSRTSSGGDTQYF.

This clonotype was seen at least ten times. J is TRBJ1-1 and V is TRBV18; D might be TRBD1 (5 bases). Per the germline V gene, CDR1 is KGHSH and CDR2 is LQKENI. This CDR3 comprises 14 residues. V gave up 6 bases and J gave up 2 bases, with 13 bases separating them. The CDR3 DNA reads as TGTGCCAGCTCCCCATGGACACTCAACACTGAAGCTTTCTTT. It is translated as CASSPWTLNTEAFF.

This chain uses TRBV3-1 with TRBJ2-7; D is perhaps TRBD1 (6 bases). This CDR3 region has 15 residues. Germline lookup yields CDR1 LGHDT and CDR2 YNNKEL (reference sequence). The V end was cut by 1 base, the J end by 6 bases, with 16 bases between. The CDR3 DNA reads as TGTGCCAGCAGCCAAGCCCTAGAGGGGGTAGGCGAGCAGTACTTC. Its protein product is CASSQALEGVGEQYF.

This clonotype showed up just a few times. DNA for the CDR3: TGTGCCAGCCGCCCTATGGCGGGGCTACGAGGAGATACGCAGTATTTT. Its protein is CASRPMAGLRGDTQYF. The V call is TRBV6-6, the J call TRBJ2-3; D is possibly TRBD2 (6 bases). Per germline, CDR1 MNHNY and CDR2 SVGAGI (reference sequence). V shed 8 bases and J shed 5 bases, with 23 bases lying between them. The CDR3 spans 16 residues.

The chain joins TRBV18 to TRBJ2-1; D remains unclear. Trimming took 0 bases from V and 8 from J, leaving 11 bases between them. The germline gives CDR1 KGHSH, CDR2 LQKENI. This CDR3 is 14 amino acids long. For the CDR3, the DNA is TGTGCCAGCTCACCACCCGACTCCCCCCATGAGCAGTTCTTC. It specifies CASSPPDSPHEQFF. The variable domain in full, completed from reference TRBV18 and TRBJ2-1, reads NAGVMQNPRHLVRRRGQEARLRCSPMKGHSHVYWYRQLPEEGLKFMVYLQKENIIDESGMPKERFSAEFPKEGPSILRIQQVVRGDSAAYFCASSPPDSPHEQFFGPGTRLTVL.

This clonotype has only a few counts. The J gene is TRBJ2-3, the V gene TRBV9; D is unresolved. CDR1 is SGDLS, CDR2 YYNGEE, per germline. V lost 0 bases and J lost 4, with 9 bases in between. This CDR3 comprises 14 residues. The CDR3 region is CASSVGRWADTQYF. Here the CDR3 DNA reads TGTGCCAGCAGCGTAGGCCGGTGGGCAGATACGCAGTATTTT.

This clonotype was seen many times. CDR3 DNA sequence: TGCAGTGCTAGAGACCCGCGGGGTGGCGGTCAGCCCCAGCATTTT. Translated: CSARDPRGGGQPQHF. The rearrangement joins TRBV20-1 to TRBJ1-5, with D hard to call. Germline CDR1 DFQATT, CDR2 SNEGSKA (reference sequence). The CDR3 runs 15 residues. Deletions cut 0 bases from V and 6 bases from J, with 15 bases between.

This clonotype was seen many times. The gene calls are TRBV18 and TRBJ2-3; D is undetermined. The CDR3 length is 17 residues. The V and J ends lost 6 bases and 3 bases respectively, with 22 bases between them. Per germline, CDR1 KGHSH and CDR2 LQKENI. The CDR3 spells CASSPLPRGKGTDTQYF. In DNA form, the CDR3 reads TGTGCCAGCTCGCCCCTACCCCGTGGGAAAGGAACAGATACGCAGTATTTT.

At least ten counts were recorded for this clonotype. The chain couples TRBV28 to TRBJ1-1, with D unclear. The V gene lost 9 bases and the J gene lost 0 bases, with 11 bases spanning the gap. The V gene's germline CDR1 is MDHEN and CDR2 SYDVKM. The CDR3 runs 13 residues. CDR3 DNA: TGTGCCAGTGTGATCACTTTGAACACTGAAGCTTTCTTT. This encodes CASVITLNTEAFF.

This clonotype occurred many times. This chain uses TRBV6-2 or TRBV6-3 with TRBJ2-1, with unresolved D. The germline V gene has CDR1 MNHEY and CDR2 SVGEGT. Trimming removed 4 bases from V and 7 bases from J, with 8 bases in between. This CDR3 is 12 amino acids long. CDR3 sequence: CASSFAPNEQFF. In nucleotides, the CDR3 is TGTGCCAGCAGTTTCGCCCCTAATGAGCAGTTCTTC.

The rearrangement joins TRBV10-2 to TRBJ2-7; TRBD1 agrees at 7 bases. This CDR3 has 16 residues. Germline lookup yields CDR1 WSHSY and CDR2 SAAADI. Unmatched junction bases numbered 6, after V lost 1 base and J lost 0 bases. CDR3 amino acids: CASSEWRQGDSYEQYF. The DNA of the CDR3 is TGCGCCAGCAGTGAGTGGCGGCAGGGGGACTCCTACGAGCAGTACTTC.

There are many counts of this clonotype. The CDR3 DNA sequence: TGTGCCAGCAGCTTAAGAAAAGGGGGGGATTCACCCCTCCACTTT. It encodes CASSLRKGGDSPLHF. The rearrangement uses TRBV7-9 and TRBJ1-6; a possible D gene is TRBD1 (6 bases). The CDR3 length is 15 residues. V lost 2 bases, J lost 8 bases, and 13 bases lay in between. In germline, CDR1 is SEHNR, CDR2 FQNEAQ (reference sequence).

This clonotype was seen repeatedly, ten times or more. V usage is TRBV7-6 and J usage is TRBJ2-3, with D hard to call. The ends were cut back, 5 bases at V and 2 bases at J, with 5 bases in the middle. The length of the CDR3 is 12 residues. The V gene's germline CDR1 is SGHVS and CDR2 FNYEAQ. Here the CDR3 DNA reads TGTGCCAGCAGCCCCGCCACAGATACGCAGTATTTT. Residues: CASSPATDTQYF.

This clonotype was detected many times. V and J are TRBV10-3 and TRBJ2-3, with D possibly being TRBD1 (6 bases). Germline-derived CDR1 and CDR2 are ENHRY and SYGVKD. The CDR3 runs 14 residues. The V end was cut by 6 bases, the J end by 2 bases, with 12 bases between. The CDR3 DNA is TGTGCCATCAGCTTGGACAGTCTCACAGATACGCAGTATTTT. Protein product: CAISLDSLTDTQYF.

This clonotype was observed many times. The chain combines TRBV7-9 with TRBJ1-1; D remains unclear. There are 13 residues in the CDR3. The V gene lost 6 bases and the J gene lost 1 base, with 9 bases spanning the gap. CDR1 is SEHNR and CDR2 is FQNEAQ in the germline V gene (reference sequence). CDR3 in DNA: TGTGCCAGCAGAAGGACCGAGAACACTGAAGCTTTCTTT. Protein product: CASRRTENTEAFF. The full variable domain, its missing parts supplied by reference TRBV7-9 and TRBJ1-1, is DTGVSQNPRHKITKRGQNVTFRCDPISEHNRLYWYRQTLGQGPEFLTYFQNEAQLEKSRLLSDRFSAERPKGSFSTLEIQRTEQGDSAMYLCASRRTENTEAFFGQGTRLTVV.

In this sample, this clonotype turned up a few times. J is TRBJ1-1 and V is TRBV7-8, with 8 bases that match TRBD1. Per germline, CDR1 SGHVS and CDR2 FQNEAQ. Unmatched junction bases numbered 5, after V lost 5 bases and J lost 0 bases. The CDR3 runs 15 residues. The CDR3, as DNA: TGTGCCAGCAGCCCCCCGACAGGGGTGAACACTGAAGCTTTCTTT. This codes for CASSPPTGVNTEAFF.